Below are 29 T cell receptor beta chains sequenced from a single sample in a study of T cell responses to AZD1222 COVID-19 vaccine. Data came from immunoSEQ multiplex PCR; TCRdb stores just in-frame clones and leaves some out. The sample records about 85,000 clones, roughly nine tenths being singletons. The input for sequencing was peripheral blood, taken on day 0 of AZD1222 vaccination. The receptor source for this set is an adult in good health.

The V and J genes are TRBV28 and TRBJ2-3; 10 nucleotides agree with TRBD2. The CDR3 is made up of 17 amino acids. V dropped 8 bases and J dropped 5; count of bases not matched to a gene: 16. Germline V lookup: CDR1 MDHEN, CDR2 SYDVKM. Here the CDR3 reads CASGTRTSGTTGDTQYF. The CDR3 DNA reads TGTGCCAGCGGAACAAGGACTAGCGGCACTACGGGAGATACGCAGTATTTT.

V is TRBV6-5 and J is TRBJ1-2, with a tentative D call TRBD1 (6 bases). Germline CDR1 reads MNHEY; CDR2 reads SVGAGI. The CDR3 is made up of 15 amino acids. V dropped 6 bases and J dropped 0 bases, with 14 bases sitting between them. The CDR3 DNA reads as TGTGCCAGCAGCGCCGGGACACGAGCTAACTATGGCTACACCTTC. Its protein is CASSAGTRANYGYTF.

The rearrangement uses TRBV18 and TRBJ1-1; D is possibly TRBD1 (5 bases). V was trimmed by 2 bases and J by 1 base, leaving 11 bases between them. The CDR3 is made up of 15 amino acids. CDR1 is KGHSH, CDR2 LQKENI, per germline. CDR3 protein: CASSPDSGKNTEAFF. The DNA for the CDR3 is TGTGCCAGCTCACCAGACTCAGGGAAGAACACTGAAGCTTTCTTT.

The J gene is TRBJ1-1, the V gene TRBV5-1; D remains unclear. Germline CDR1 reads SGHRS; CDR2 reads YFSETQ. V was clipped by 0 bases and J by 1 base, with 7 bases between them. The CDR3 loop spans 14 amino acids. The CDR3 nucleotides read TGCGCCAGCAGCTTGGCACCGGGGAACACTGAAGCTTTCTTT. This gives the protein CASSLAPGNTEAFF.

The V call is TRBV27, the J call TRBJ1-4; D gene uncertain. CDR1 is MNHEY and CDR2 is SMNVEV in the germline V gene (reference sequence). V lost 5 bases and J lost 5, with 15 bases in between. The CDR3 spans 15 residues. This chain's CDR3 is CASSPHTGRNEKLFF. CDR3 DNA sequence: TGTGCCAGCAGTCCCCATACTGGCCGAAATGAAAAACTGTTTTTT. Full variable domain (rest looked up from reference TRBV27 and TRBJ1-4): EAQVTQNPRYLITVTGKKLTVTCSQNMNHEYMSWYRQDPGLGLRQIYYSMNVEVTDKGDVPEGYKVSRKEKRNFPLILESPSPNQTSLYFCASSPHTGRNEKLFFGSGTQLSVL.

This chain connects TRBV7-9 to TRBJ2-1; 11 nucleotides match TRBD2. CDR1 and CDR2 (germline): SEHNR, FQNEAQ (reference sequence). The V and J ends lost 8 bases and 7 bases, in that order; junction bases with no gene match: 10. This CDR3 region has 15 residues. The CDR3 spells CASGLAGTSGNEQFF. The CDR3, as DNA: TGTGCCAGCGGCCTTGCCGGGACTAGCGGTAATGAGCAGTTCTTC.

The rearrangement uses TRBV7-8 and TRBJ1-5, with TRBD1 identical over 8 bases. This CDR3 comprises 15 residues. Germline V lookup: CDR1 SGHVS, CDR2 FQNEAQ. Trimming cost V 1 base and J 6 bases; bases outside gene matches: 5. DNA of the CDR3: TGTGCCAGCAGCTTAGAATTGCAGGGGGCTCAGCCCCAGCATTTT. This sequence encodes CASSLELQGAQPQHF.

The sample holds one count of this clone. Within the sample, other DNA sequences also encode this same CDR3. The CDR3 loop is CASSVNYEQYF. Written as DNA, the CDR3 is TGTGCCAGCAGTGTCAATTACGAGCAGTACTTC. The V and J genes are TRBV25-1 and TRBJ2-7; unclear D gene. V lost 4 bases and J lost 4, with 5 bases in between. The CDR3 loop spans 11 amino acids. Germline CDR1 is MGHDK and CDR2 is SYGVNS.

This chain joins TRBV19 and TRBJ2-1; 8 positions match TRBD1. The CDR3 consists of 16 residues. Trimming took 4 bases from V and 2 from J; bases not matched to a gene: 7. CDR1 LNHDA and CDR2 SQIVND come from the germline V gene (reference sequence). This chain's CDR3 is CASSTPDRATYNEQFF. In DNA, the CDR3 is TGTGCCAGTAGTACCCCGGACAGGGCAACCTACAATGAGCAGTTCTTC.

This clone appeared once. The genes are TRBV19 and TRBJ1-1; D possibly corresponds to TRBD1 (5 bases). Germline CDR1 is LNHDA and CDR2 is SQIVND (reference sequence). The CDR3 runs to 15 residues. V was cut by 4 bases and J by 4 bases, with 16 bases left in between. The CDR3 coding sequence is TGTGCCAGTAGTAAGATGGAGAACCAGGGCACTGAAGCTTTCTTT. Residues: CASSKMENQGTEAFF.

The chain uses TRBV20-1 and TRBJ2-7; TRBD1 agrees at 8 bases. Germline loops: CDR1 DFQATT, CDR2 SNEGSKA (reference sequence). V trimming: 4 bases; J trimming: 6 bases; junction bases outside the gene matches: 2. The CDR3 length is 11 residues. The chain's CDR3 is CSANDRGEQYF. The CDR3 region has the DNA TGCAGTGCTAACGACAGGGGCGAGCAGTACTTC.

The chain recombines TRBV4-2 with TRBJ1-1; 7 bases match TRBD1. This CDR3 is built from 20 residues. Germline trimming cut 0 bases from V and 5 bases from J; bases unmatched to any gene: 21. In germline, CDR1 is LGHNA, CDR2 YNFKEQ. As DNA, the CDR3 is TGTGCCAGCAGCCAAGATCTCCTTCGGACGGACAGGCCTAAGGGGACTGAAGCTTTCTTT. It specifies CASSQDLLRTDRPKGTEAFF.

The chain recombines TRBV30 with TRBJ1-3; D not resolved. V was pared by 5 bases and J by 1 base, with 6 bases between. CDR3 length equals 12 residues. CDR1 is GTSNPN, CDR2 SVGIG, per germline (reference sequence). CDR3: CAWGSSGNTIYF. The CDR3 DNA is TGTGCCTGGGGATCATCTGGAAACACCATATATTTT.

This chain connects TRBV20-1 to TRBJ1-3, with D possibly TRBD1 on 5 matching bases. V lost 3 bases and J lost 3, with 18 bases in between. This CDR3 is 16 amino acids long. Germline-derived CDR1 and CDR2 are DFQATT and SNEGSKA (reference sequence). CDR3 nucleotides: TGCAGTGCTAGTAAACTTCAGGGTAGAAATGGAAACACCATATATTTT. Encoded protein: CSASKLQGRNGNTIYF.

This chain uses TRBV19 with TRBJ1-4; 7 bases agree with TRBD1. After removal of 5 bases from V and 4 bases from J, the junction contained 7 bases not matched to a gene. CDR3 length: 15 residues. In germline, CDR1 is LNHDA, CDR2 SQIVND (reference sequence). CDR3 DNA sequence: TGTGCCAGTAGTGCCGGACAGGACTATAATGAAAAACTGTTTTTT. Its translation: CASSAGQDYNEKLFF.

This clone came up a few times. The CDR3 here is CASKLGRADTQYF. The CDR3 nucleotides are TGTGCCAGCAAACTCGGGAGGGCAGATACGCAGTATTTT. The rearrangement joins TRBV6-4 to TRBJ2-3; 8 bases fit TRBD2. This CDR3 contains 13 residues. CDR1 is MRHNA, CDR2 SNTAGT, per germline. Trimming removed 7 bases from V and 4 bases from J; junction bases left unmatched: 4.

V and J are TRBV9 and TRBJ2-1; D may be TRBD1 or TRBD2 (5 bases each). The ends were cut back, 3 bases at V and 1 base at J, with 11 bases in the middle. The CDR3 is 15 residues long. Germline CDR1 and CDR2: SGDLS and YYNGEE. CDR3 sequence: CASSDEGRSYNEQFF. CDR3 in DNA: TGTGCCAGCAGCGACGAGGGGCGGTCCTACAATGAGCAGTTCTTC.

This clone was recorded once. The gene calls are TRBV24-1 and TRBJ2-2; TRBD2 matches 11 bases. Germline V lookup: CDR1 KGHDR, CDR2 SFDVKD. The CDR3 loop spans 18 amino acids. The J segment lost 6 bases and the V segment lost 0 bases, leaving 8 bases of the junction unmatched. CDR3 DNA sequence: TGTGCCACCAGTGATTTGGGCACTAGCGGGGGAACCCCCGGGGAGCTGTTTTTT. Its protein product is CATSDLGTSGGTPGELFF.

The CDR3 loop reads CASSQGILNTEAFF. In DNA form, the CDR3 reads TGTGCCAGCAGCCAAGGGATCTTGAACACTGAAGCTTTCTTT. V and J are TRBV3-1 (or the pseudogene TRBV3-2) and TRBJ1-1; no definite D call. The CDR3 has 14 residues. Looked up from germline, CDR1 is LGHDT and CDR2 is YNNKEL (reference sequence). V lost 1 base and J 0 bases, leaving 6 bases between the germline ends.

The chain couples TRBV6-5 to TRBJ1-5; D remains unclear. CDR3 length equals 14 residues. Germline loops: CDR1 MNHEY, CDR2 SVGAGI. V lost 7 bases, J lost 5 bases, and 15 bases lay in between. DNA of the CDR3: TGTGCCAGCAAGAGGTCAGACGGGGATCAGCCCCAGCATTTT. It is translated as CASKRSDGDQPQHF.

The J gene is TRBJ2-1, the V gene TRBV18, with D perhaps matching TRBD1 or TRBD2 (6 bases each). Trimming took off 6 bases at V and 4 bases at J, with 16 bases between the two ends. The CDR3 extends over 15 amino acids. Germline V gives CDR1 KGHSH, CDR2 LQKENI. DNA of the CDR3: TGTGCCAGCTCTCAGGACAGACTAGATTACAATGAGCAGTTCTTC. Translating gives CASSQDRLDYNEQFF.

The V gene is TRBV7-2, the J gene TRBJ2-3; D not resolved. The germline V and J ends were trimmed by 1 base and 2 bases, with 7 bases remaining between them. Germline values: CDR1 SGHTA, CDR2 FQGNSA. This CDR3 contains 14 residues. CDR3 in DNA: TGTGCCAGCAGCTTAGGCGGTCACACAGATACGCAGTATTTT. Its protein product is CASSLGGHTDTQYF.

The rearrangement joins TRBV5-1 to TRBJ1-1; 8 bases align to TRBD1. Germline trimming cut 3 bases from V and 3 bases from J; bases unmatched to any gene: 4. Germline lookup yields CDR1 SGHRS and CDR2 YFSETQ. CDR3 length equals 14 residues. CDR3 region: CASSWATGDTEAFF. CDR3 DNA sequence: TGCGCCAGCAGCTGGGCGACAGGGGACACTGAAGCTTTCTTT.

The J gene is TRBJ2-2, the V gene TRBV10-3; 8 nucleotides match TRBD2. The germline CDR1 and CDR2 sequences are ENHRY and SYGVKD. The V segment lost 6 bases and the J segment 7 bases; nucleotides outside the gene matches: 10. The CDR3 totals 15 residues. The CDR3 coding sequence is TGTGCCATCAGGCCCGCGGGAGGTGAGGGCGGGGAGCTGTTTTTT. Translating it yields CAIRPAGGEGGELFF.

The chain couples TRBV10-3 to TRBJ2-7; the D gene could be TRBD1 or TRBD2 (5 bases each). There are 13 residues in the CDR3. Germline CDR1 reads ENHRY; CDR2 reads SYGVKD. V was cut by 4 bases and J by 0 bases, with 7 bases left in between. The CDR3 coding sequence is TGTGCCATCAGTGGGGACGTCTCCTACGAGCAGTACTTC. The encoded protein is CAISGDVSYEQYF.

This clone has only one observation. The V and J genes are TRBV4-2 and TRBJ2-1, with D perhaps TRBD2 (6 bases). From germline, CDR1 is LGHNA and CDR2 YNFKEQ. Trimming cost V 2 bases and J 2 bases, with 10 bases left between them. CDR3 length: 15 residues. The CDR3 here is CASSQRDWPYNEQFF. The DNA of the CDR3 is TGTGCCAGCAGCCAAAGGGACTGGCCCTACAATGAGCAGTTCTTC.

V is TRBV7-2 and J is TRBJ2-2; 10 bases map to TRBD2. The CDR3 runs to 15 residues. The junction had 4 bases not matched to a gene; V was cut back by 4 bases and J by 5 bases. Germline loops: CDR1 SGHTA, CDR2 FQGNSA. The CDR3 sequence: CASSSSGRETGELFF. Here the CDR3 DNA reads TGTGCCAGCAGCTCGAGCGGGAGGGAAACCGGGGAGCTGTTTTTT.

The chain recombines TRBV27 with TRBJ1-5; D remains ambiguous. Germline V CDR1 and CDR2: MNHEY, SMNVEV (reference sequence). Trimming shortened V by 3 bases and J by 5 bases, and 8 bases separated the two germline ends. CDR3 length: 13 residues. The DNA of the CDR3 is TGTGCCAGCAGTTTTGTATTGGATCAGCCCCAGCATTTT. It encodes CASSFVLDQPQHF.

In this sample, this clone turned up a few times. The V call is TRBV19, the J call TRBJ2-4; D tentatively reads TRBD1 or TRBD2 (5 bases each). Germline CDR1 is LNHDA and CDR2 is SQIVND (reference sequence). Trimming removed 0 bases from V and 2 bases from J, with 11 bases in between. CDR3 length equals 16 residues. CDR3 sequence: CASSIDLWGTKNIQYF. The DNA of the CDR3 is TGTGCCAGTAGTATAGATCTTTGGGGGACCAAAAACATTCAGTACTTC.